The 32 T cell receptor beta chains below all came from one sample that was sequenced in a study of identical twins. TCRdb fed the 5' RACE reads into MiXCR, producing one record per CDR3 protein. The profile covers approximately 620,000 distinct CDR3 sequences, with 8.5% to 9% appearing a single time and 0.75% to 1% taken by the ten largest. The sample was also reused in another study, on yellow fever vaccine responses in identical twins.

The sequenced sample was PBMCs. These receptor sequences come from a young woman in good health.

This clonotype showed up just a few times. The chain uses TRBV2 and TRBJ1-1, with 9 bases lining up with TRBD1. This CDR3 spans 13 amino acids. Germline loops: CDR1 SNHLY, CDR2 FYNNEI. The junction had 3 bases not matched to a gene; V was cut back by 6 bases and J by 4 bases. CDR3 coding DNA: TGTGCCAGCAGGGGACAGGGCCCCACTGAAGCTTTCTTT. The encoded protein is CASRGQGPTEAFF. The variable domain in full, with the rest retrieved from reference TRBV2 and TRBJ1-1, is EPEVTQTPSHQVTQMGQEVILRCVPISNHLYFYWYRQILGQKVEFLVSFYNNEISEKSEIFDDQFSVERPDGSNFTLKIRSTKLEDSAMYFCASRGQGPTEAFFGQGTRLTVV.

This clonotype came up a few times. CDR3 sequence reads: CASSPRQGRNTGELFF. In DNA form, the CDR3 reads TGTGCCAGCAGCCCGAGACAGGGCCGAAACACCGGGGAGCTGTTTTTT. This rearrangement joins TRBV7-9 to TRBJ2-2, with TRBD1 matching 7 bases. This CDR3 spans 16 amino acids. The germline V gene encodes CDR1 SEHNR and CDR2 FQNEAQ (reference sequence). Germline trimming cut 5 bases from V and 2 bases from J; bases unmatched to any gene: 8.

The V call is TRBV29-1, the J call TRBJ2-3; TRBD2 might be the D (6 bases). This CDR3 region has 11 residues. V was trimmed by 6 bases and J by 4 bases, leaving 8 bases between them. Germline values: CDR1 SQVTM, CDR2 ANQGSEA. CDR3 nucleotide sequence: TGCAGCGTGGGGGAGGCAGATACGCAGTATTTT. Amino acid sequence: CSVGEADTQYF.

This clonotype was detected only a few times. The J gene is TRBJ2-3, the V gene TRBV6-2 or TRBV6-3; D unresolved. V shed 1 base and J shed 6 bases, with 14 bases lying between them. In germline, CDR1 is MNHEY, CDR2 SVGEGT. The CDR3 sequence is 15 residues long. The CDR3 spells CASSYFVDLRDTQYF. The DNA of the CDR3 is TGTGCCAGCAGTTACTTTGTGGACCTGAGGGATACGCAGTATTTT.

This clonotype was seen at least ten times. The rearrangement uses TRBV12-3 or TRBV12-4 and TRBJ2-2, with a weak D call TRBD1 (6 bases). V lost 5 bases and J lost 5, with 9 bases in between. This CDR3 has 13 residues. CDR3 DNA: TGTGCCAGCAGTCCAGGGGAAACCGGGGAGCTGTTTTTT. This sequence encodes CASSPGETGELFF.

This sequence joins TRBV5-1 and TRBJ2-3, with TRBD1 matching over 8 bases. The ends lost 0 bases at V and 0 bases at J; junction bases unmatched: 9. The CDR3 length is 18 residues. Germline V gene lookup returns CDR1 SGHRS and CDR2 YFSETQ. CDR3 bases: TGCGCCAGCAGCTTGGGCCCCCTTGGACAGGGTAGCACAGATACGCAGTATTTT. Translating gives CASSLGPLGQGSTDTQYF.

The V and J genes are TRBV3-1 and TRBJ1-6, with D maybe TRBD1 (5 bases). The V end lost 0 bases, the J end lost 9 bases, and 12 bases lay between the germline ends. This CDR3 is 15 amino acids long. CDR1 LGHDT and CDR2 YNNKEL come from the germline V gene (reference sequence). The CDR3 sequence is CASSQEPGRISPLHF. As DNA, the CDR3 is TGTGCCAGCAGCCAAGAACCAGGGAGAATTTCACCCCTCCACTTT. The whole variable domain, filled in from reference TRBV3-1 and TRBJ1-6, reads DTAVSQTPKYLVTQMGNDKSIKCEQNLGHDTMYWYKQDSKKFLKIMFSYNNKELIINETVPNRFSPKSPDKAHLNLHINSLELGDSAVYFCASSQEPGRISPLHFGNGTRLTVT.

V is TRBV7-9 and J is TRBJ1-3; 7 positions agree with TRBD1. The V and J ends lost 5 bases and 9 bases, in that order; junction bases with no gene match: 7. The CDR3 length is 13 residues. Germline CDR1 reads SEHNR; CDR2 reads FQNEAQ (reference sequence). The CDR3 here is CASSPGGPSTIYF. CDR3 bases: TGTGCCAGCAGCCCAGGGGGACCAAGCACCATATATTTT.

With respect to this clonotype: This may be a read error: a much more frequent sequence differs by one nucleotide. The CDR3 does not end in the conserved phenylalanine or tryptophan, so this is likely a read error. The chain uses TRBV14 and TRBJ2-7; TRBD1 is a possible D gene (7 bases). The CDR3 is made up of 15 amino acids. Trimming left V 4 bases short and J 2 bases short, with 15 bases between. Germline V CDR1 and CDR2: SGHDN, FVKESK. In nucleotides, the CDR3 is TGTGCCAGCAGCCCCTTATTCAGGGGGGCCTACGAGCAGTACTAC. Translating gives CASSPLFRGAYEQYY.

The chain uses TRBV2 and TRBJ2-1; 7 bases align to TRBD2. V trimming: 6 bases; J trimming: 4 bases; junction bases outside the gene matches: 9. Germline V gene lookup returns CDR1 SNHLY and CDR2 FYNNEI. The CDR3 is 15 amino acids. CDR3 amino acids: CASRYGGGDYNEQFF. In nucleotides, the CDR3 is TGTGCCAGCAGATATGGCGGGGGAGATTACAATGAGCAGTTCTTC.

The table lists this clonotype with many counts. The chain uses TRBV18 and TRBJ2-2; 8 bases fit TRBD1. The CDR3 contains 18 residues. From germline, CDR1 is KGHSH and CDR2 LQKENI. The J segment lost 3 bases and the V segment lost 6 bases, leaving 15 bases of the junction unmatched. CDR3: CASSQRQNGQGHTGELFF. The CDR3 DNA is TGTGCCAGCTCTCAAAGACAGAACGGACAGGGTCACACCGGGGAGCTGTTTTTT.

This clonotype was seen a few times. The chain combines TRBV5-1 with TRBJ2-1; TRBD2 aligns across 7 bases. The V and J ends lost 0 bases and 6 bases, in that order; junction bases with no gene match: 12. Germline CDR1 is SGHRS and CDR2 is YFSETQ. The length of the CDR3 is 17 residues. CDR3 DNA: TGCGCCAGCAGCTTGGCTCGTGCTAGCGGTCGCTCCAATGAGCAGTTCTTC. Protein: CASSLARASGRSNEQFF. Complete variable domain (other parts from reference TRBV5-1 and TRBJ2-1): KAGVTQTPRYLIKTRGQQVTLSCSPISGHRSVSWYQQTPGQGLQFLFEYFSETQRNKGNFPGRFSGRQFSNSRSEMNVSTLELGDSALYLCASSLARASGRSNEQFFGPGTRLTVL.

This chain joins TRBV4-2 and TRBJ2-4; no reliable D call. The CDR3 is 15 amino acids. Trimming cost V 0 bases and J 4 bases, with 10 bases left between them. Per germline, CDR1 LGHNA and CDR2 YNFKEQ. CDR3 in DNA: TGTGCCAGCAGCCAAGATCACTCGCCAAAAAACATTCAGTACTTC. As protein: CASSQDHSPKNIQYF.

V usage is TRBV6-4 and J usage is TRBJ2-7; weak D call: TRBD2 (6 bases). The CDR3 sequence is 15 residues long. Germline values: CDR1 MRHNA, CDR2 SNTAGT. V was trimmed by 4 bases and J by 4 bases, leaving 17 bases between them. CDR3 DNA: TGTGCCAGCAGTGTTCAACCGGGAGAAAATTACGAGCAGTACTTC. It specifies CASSVQPGENYEQYF.

V gene TRBV7-2 combines with J gene TRBJ1-1; D unclear. V was clipped by 1 base and J by 4 bases, with 7 bases between them. Germline CDR1 reads SGHTA; CDR2 reads FQGNSA. There are 13 residues in the CDR3. DNA for the CDR3: TGTGCCAGCAGCTTAGTGGCGCGCACTGAAGCTTTCTTT. Translated: CASSLVARTEAFF.

This clonotype was counted a few times. This chain joins TRBV7-9 and TRBJ2-7; 7 bases map to TRBD2. There are 14 residues in the CDR3. After removal of 5 bases from V and 4 bases from J, the junction contained 8 bases not matched to a gene. Germline V gene lookup returns CDR1 SEHNR and CDR2 FQNEAQ (reference sequence). The CDR3 DNA follows: TGTGCCAGCAGCACCAGCGGGACCGTATACGAGCAGTACTTC. Its protein product is CASSTSGTVYEQYF.

This clonotype was detected ten times or more. The J gene is TRBJ2-3, the V gene TRBV7-3; a weak D match, TRBD2 (6 bases). This CDR3 is built from 13 residues. Trimming removed 6 bases from V and 0 bases from J, with 7 bases in between. Germline CDR1 SGHTA, CDR2 FQGTGA. CDR3 sequence (DNA): TGTGCCAGCAGGGGGGGAAGCACAGATACGCAGTATTTT. As protein: CASRGGSTDTQYF.

The V and J genes are TRBV27 and TRBJ2-7, with 7 bases fitting TRBD2. CDR1 is MNHEY, CDR2 SMNVEV, per germline (reference sequence). CDR3 size: 16 residues. V lost 2 bases to trimming and J lost 5 bases; unmatched junction nucleotides: 12. The CDR3 is CASSLTPWREFNEQYF. In DNA form, the CDR3 reads TGTGCCAGCAGTTTAACCCCCTGGCGGGAGTTCAACGAGCAGTACTTC.

This clonotype was detected many times. This chain joins TRBV4-3 and TRBJ2-5; 11 nucleotides match TRBD2. The CDR3 loop spans 15 amino acids. CDR1 is LGHNA, CDR2 YSLEER, per germline. The ends lost 4 bases at V and 2 bases at J; junction bases unmatched: 3. CDR3 coding DNA: TGCGCCAGCAGCCTTAGCGGGAGGGAACAAGAGACCCAGTACTTC. It is translated as CASSLSGREQETQYF.

This clonotype was seen ten or more times. The J gene is TRBJ2-5, the V gene TRBV29-1, with TRBD1 matching 7 bases. CDR1 is SQVTM and CDR2 is ANQGSEA in the germline V gene. V trimming: 6 bases; J trimming: 2 bases; junction bases outside the gene matches: 3. The CDR3 length is 12 residues. The CDR3 DNA sequence: TGCAGCGTCGACAGGGTTCAAGAGACCCAGTACTTC. It yields the protein CSVDRVQETQYF.

The gene calls are TRBV29-1 and TRBJ2-7, with TRBD1 matching 7 bases. The ends lost 1 base at V and 5 bases at J; junction bases unmatched: 5. Germline-derived CDR1 and CDR2 are SQVTM and ANQGSEA. This CDR3 contains 13 residues. The CDR3 sequence: CSVEGRGRNEQYF. The CDR3 DNA reads TGCAGCGTTGAAGGTAGGGGGCGGAACGAGCAGTACTTC.

The CDR3 sequence is CASTGTMLVDEQFF. Here the CDR3 DNA reads TGCGCCAGCACCGGGACCATGTTGGTGGATGAGCAGTTCTTC. This sequence joins TRBV10-2 and TRBJ2-1, with D perhaps given as TRBD1 or TRBD2 (5 bases each). The germline V gene has CDR1 WSHSY and CDR2 SAAADI. The germline V and J ends were trimmed by 7 bases and 8 bases, with 18 bases remaining between them. The CDR3 has 14 residues.

This clonotype was observed many times. This sequence joins TRBV15 and TRBJ2-3; TRBD2 agrees at 10 bases. There are 21 residues in the CDR3. Trimming removed 0 bases from V and 5 bases from J; junction bases left unmatched: 20. Per germline, CDR1 LNHNV and CDR2 YYDKDF (reference sequence). The CDR3 protein is CATSRDRWASGGLHFRDTQYF. The DNA of the CDR3 is TGTGCCACCAGCAGAGATCGGTGGGCTAGCGGGGGCCTCCACTTCAGAGATACGCAGTATTTT.

The chain links TRBV15 to TRBJ2-7, with D perhaps matching TRBD1 (6 bases). CDR3 length: 14 residues. Trimming pared 4 bases from V and 1 base from J, leaving 11 bases between. CDR1 LNHNV and CDR2 YYDKDF come from the germline V gene (reference sequence). Written as DNA, the CDR3 is TGTGCCACCAGCAACAGGGACCTTTCCTACGAGCAGTACTTC. Residues: CATSNRDLSYEQYF.

The gene calls are TRBV7-2 and TRBJ2-2; no clear D gene. The length of the CDR3 is 16 residues. CDR1 is SGHTA, CDR2 FQGNSA, per germline. Trimming pared 2 bases from V and 0 bases from J, leaving 10 bases between. In DNA form, the CDR3 reads TGTGCCAGCAGCTTAAATCCCTTCGCGAACACCGGGGAGCTGTTTTTT. Its protein is CASSLNPFANTGELFF.

The rearrangement joins TRBV20-1 to TRBJ2-2; 7 bases match TRBD1. V gave up 3 bases and J gave up 2 bases; unmatched junction bases: 9. The germline V gene encodes CDR1 DFQATT and CDR2 SNEGSKA (reference sequence). The CDR3 runs to 16 residues. CDR3 coding DNA: TGCAGTGCTAGGGGACAGAGACAACCTAACACCGGGGAGCTGTTTTTT. The encoded protein is CSARGQRQPNTGELFF.

This clonotype was seen a few times. The V gene is TRBV6-5, the J gene TRBJ2-6; a weak D match, TRBD1 (6 bases). This CDR3 comprises 16 residues. Looked up from germline, CDR1 is MNHEY and CDR2 is SVGAGI. V dropped 0 bases and J dropped 4 bases, with 10 bases sitting between them. The CDR3 nucleotides are TGTGCCAGCAGTTACTCGGCAGGGGCCGGGGCCAACGTCCTGACTTTC. Amino acid sequence: CASSYSAGAGANVLTF.

Many counts were recorded for this clonotype. The V call is TRBV7-9, the J call TRBJ1-1; no definite D call. V lost 4 bases, J lost 8 bases, and 11 bases lay in between. CDR3 length: 12 amino acids. Looked up from germline, CDR1 is SEHNR and CDR2 is FQNEAQ (reference sequence). CDR3 bases: TGTGCCAGCAGCTCCGTTGACAAAGAAGCTTTCTTT. Translation: CASSSVDKEAFF.

This clonotype has just one count. The chain recombines TRBV29-1 with TRBJ2-5; TRBD1 matches at 11 bases. This CDR3 spans 15 amino acids. Germline CDR1 and CDR2: SQVTM and ANQGSEA. With 2 bases clipped from V and 4 bases from J, the junction kept 6 bases outside the gene matches. In nucleotides, the CDR3 is TGCAGCGTTGAAAGGACAGGGGGCCAAGGAGAGACCCAGTACTTC. Amino acid sequence: CSVERTGGQGETQYF. The entire variable domain, with the rest obtained from reference TRBV29-1 and TRBJ2-5, is as follows: SAVISQKPSRDICQRGTSLTIQCQVDSQVTMMFWYRQQPGQSLTLIATANQGSEATYESGFVIDKFPISRPNLTFSTLTVSNMSPEDSSIYLCSVERTGGQGETQYFGPGTRLLVL.

V and J are TRBV30 and TRBJ2-3; D remains ambiguous. Per the germline V gene, CDR1 is GTSNPN and CDR2 is SVGIG (reference sequence). The CDR3 has 11 residues. V was shortened by 2 bases and J by 6 bases, with 6 bases between the two germline ends. CDR3 in amino acids: CAWSQEDTQYF. DNA for the CDR3: TGTGCCTGGAGTCAGGAGGATACGCAGTATTTT.

The table lists this clonotype with many counts. The rearrangement links TRBV7-2 to TRBJ2-5, with D uncertain. V lost 2 bases to trimming and J lost 2 bases, with 9 bases between them. The CDR3 has 14 amino acids. Germline V gene sequence: CDR1 SGHTA, CDR2 FQGNSA. The CDR3 DNA reads as TGTGCCAGCAGCTTAATGGCGGTTCAAGAGACCCAGTACTTC. Its protein product is CASSLMAVQETQYF.

Ten or more counts support this clonotype. V gene TRBV28 combines with J gene TRBJ2-5, with 12 bases identical to TRBD2. Germline loops: CDR1 MDHEN, CDR2 SYDVKM. V lost 6 bases to trimming and J lost 4 bases; unmatched junction nucleotides: 6. The CDR3 loop spans 15 amino acids. CDR3 nucleotide sequence: TGTGCCAGCAGAGAAAGGACTAGCGGGATAGAGACCCAGTACTTC. Its protein is CASRERTSGIETQYF. The whole variable domain, remainder taken from reference TRBV28 and TRBJ2-5, is DVKVTQSSRYLVKRTGEKVFLECVQDMDHENMFWYRQDPGLGLRLIYFSYDVKMKEKGDIPEGYSVSREKKERFSLILESASTNQTSMYLCASRERTSGIETQYFGPGTRLLVL.